This is a list of T cell receptor beta chains from one sample in a study of T cells in Graves' hyperthyroidism and ophthalmopathy. TCRdb called the multiplex PCR reads again in MiXCR, with one record for every CDR3 protein. This table has 75,000 to 100,000 distinct CDR3 sequences, approximately 39% appearing once. Sequencing was carried out using peripheral blood or thyroid tissue (not recorded which). These receptors were taken from a woman in her twenties or thirties with Graves' hyperthyroidism. CDR3s include the opening cysteine and the closing phenylalanine or tryptophan. Each record gives: CDR3 protein, CDR3 DNA, clone size, J gene, D gene, V gene, CDR3 length. A D gene is named only where the DNA matches it firmly. Clone size is not always given. Where it is, it says once, few, many or a class for expanded clones.

CDR3aa: CASSLFSSGPRTAGF; CDR3nt: TGTGCCAGCAGTTTATTCTCTAGCGGACCCAGAACCGCGGGTTTC; abundance: .; j_gene: TRBJ2-7; d_gene: TRBD2; v_gene: TRBV6-1; len: 15
CDR3aa: CASSVTGNTGNTIYF; CDR3nt: TGTGCCAGCAGTGTGACAGGGAACACTGGAAACACCATATATTTT; abundance: .; j_gene: TRBJ1-3; d_gene: TRBD1; v_gene: TRBV7-6; len: 15
CDR3aa: CASSYERQGASGRDTYEQYF; CDR3nt: TGTGCCAGCAGCTACGAACGACAGGGGGCTAGCGGGAGGGATACTTACGAGCAGTACTTC; abundance: .; j_gene: TRBJ2-7; d_gene: TRBD2; v_gene: TRBV7-2; len: 20
CDR3aa: CASTGTPAYEQYF; CDR3nt: TGTGCCAGCACCGGGACACCCGCCTACGAGCAGTACTTC; abundance: .; j_gene: TRBJ2-7; d_gene: .; v_gene: TRBV25-1; len: 13
CDR3aa: CASSQVIFFEKLIF; CDR3nt: TGTGCCAGCAGCCAAGTTATATTTTTTGAAAAACTGATTTTT; abundance: .; j_gene: TRBJ1-4; d_gene: .; v_gene: TRBV11-2; len: 14
CDR3aa: CASSLVLRGQGIGYSSYEQYF; CDR3nt: TGTGCCAGCAGTTTAGTGCTAAGGGGACAGGGGATCGGCTACAGCTCCTACGAGCAGTACTTC; abundance: few; j_gene: TRBJ2-7; d_gene: TRBD1; v_gene: TRBV7-8; len: 21
CDR3aa: CASGLVTGEKAEAFF; CDR3nt: TGTGCTAGTGGTTTGGTCACAGGGGAAAAGGCTGAAGCTTTCTTT; abundance: many; j_gene: TRBJ1-1; d_gene: TRBD1; v_gene: TRBV12-5; len: 15
CDR3aa: CAISADRVQPQHF; CDR3nt: TGTGCCATCAGCGCGGACAGGGTGCAGCCCCAGCATTTT; abundance: .; j_gene: TRBJ1-5; d_gene: TRBD1; v_gene: TRBV10-3; len: 13
CDR3aa: CSAERGSGNQPQHF; CDR3nt: TGCAGTGCTGAGAGGGGGTCCGGCAATCAGCCCCAGCATTTT; abundance: many; j_gene: TRBJ1-5; d_gene: .; v_gene: TRBV20-1; len: 14
CDR3aa: CASASQETQYF; CDR3nt: TGCGCCAGTGCCAGCCAAGAGACCCAGTACTTC; abundance: .; j_gene: TRBJ2-5; d_gene: .; v_gene: TRBV10-2; len: 11
CDR3aa: CASSLGPDYGYTF; CDR3nt: TGCGCCAGCAGCTTGGGTCCTGACTATGGCTACACCTTC; abundance: many; j_gene: TRBJ1-2; d_gene: .; v_gene: TRBV5-1; len: 13
CDR3aa: CASSLDSSGQQYF; CDR3nt: TGTGCCAGCAGCCTCGACAGCTCCGGACAGCAGTACTTC; abundance: .; j_gene: TRBJ2-7; d_gene: .; v_gene: TRBV7-9; len: 13
CDR3aa: CSARLPDRAGRELFF; CDR3nt: TGCAGTGCTAGACTTCCCGACAGGGCGGGCAGGGAGCTGTTTTTT; abundance: .; j_gene: TRBJ2-2; d_gene: TRBD1; v_gene: TRBV20-1; len: 15
CDR3aa: CATSSLTPEQYF; CDR3nt: TGTGCCACCAGCAGCTTAACCCCCGAGCAGTACTTC; abundance: .; j_gene: TRBJ2-7; d_gene: .; v_gene: TRBV15; len: 12
CDR3aa: CARDGYGYTF; CDR3nt: TGTGCCAGGGACGGATATGGCTACACCTTC; abundance: once; j_gene: TRBJ1-2; d_gene: .; v_gene: TRBV24-1; len: 10
CDR3aa: CASSVAGSYEQYF; CDR3nt: TGTGCCAGCAGTGTGGCAGGATCCTACGAGCAGTACTTC; abundance: .; j_gene: TRBJ2-7; d_gene: .; v_gene: TRBV2; len: 13
CDR3aa: CASSETGLNTEAFF; CDR3nt: TGTGCCAGCAGCGAAACAGGGCTGAACACTGAAGCTTTCTTT; abundance: few; j_gene: TRBJ1-1; d_gene: .; v_gene: TRBV9; len: 14
CDR3aa: CASSLAGGMAGETQYF; CDR3nt: TGTGCCAGCAGCTTAGCGGGAGGGATGGCGGGCGAGACCCAGTACTTC; abundance: many; j_gene: TRBJ2-5; d_gene: TRBD2; v_gene: TRBV7-9; len: 16
CDR3aa: CAWSSTGTGNTIYF; CDR3nt: TGTGCCTGGAGTTCGACAGGGACTGGAAACACCATATATTTT; abundance: few; j_gene: TRBJ1-3; d_gene: TRBD1; v_gene: TRBV30; len: 14
CDR3aa: CASSLTSGSGETQYF; CDR3nt: TGTGCCAGCAGCTTAACTAGCGGGAGCGGTGAGACCCAGTACTTC; abundance: once; j_gene: TRBJ2-5; d_gene: TRBD2; v_gene: TRBV7-3; len: 15
CDR3aa: CASSFRTGTYEQYF; CDR3nt: TGTGCCAGCAGCTTCCGGACAGGGACCTACGAGCAGTACTTC; abundance: .; j_gene: TRBJ2-7; d_gene: TRBD1; v_gene: TRBV7-8; len: 14
CDR3aa: CSAWDSTSGLSSYEQYF; CDR3nt: TGCAGTGCTTGGGACAGCACTAGCGGCCTGAGCTCCTACGAGCAGTACTTC; abundance: many; j_gene: TRBJ2-7; d_gene: .; v_gene: TRBV20-1; len: 17
CDR3aa: CASSSDGDRNTEAFF; CDR3nt: TGTGCCAGCAGCTCGGACGGGGACCGTAACACTGAAGCTTTCTTT; abundance: .; j_gene: TRBJ1-1; d_gene: .; v_gene: TRBV7-2; len: 15
CDR3aa: CASSPDTGTAVEQYF; CDR3nt: TGTGCCAGCTCACCAGATACCGGGACAGCCGTCGAGCAGTACTTC; abundance: many; j_gene: TRBJ2-7; d_gene: TRBD1; v_gene: TRBV18; len: 15
CDR3aa: CASSSPSGPWEQYF; CDR3nt: TGTGCCAGCAGCTCCCCTAGCGGGCCGTGGGAGCAGTACTTC; abundance: many; j_gene: TRBJ2-7; d_gene: TRBD2; v_gene: TRBV7-8; len: 14
CDR3aa: CASSKTGPNEKLFF; CDR3nt: TGTGCCAGCAGTAAGACAGGTCCTAATGAAAAACTGTTTTTT; abundance: many; j_gene: TRBJ1-4; d_gene: .; v_gene: TRBV25-1; len: 14
CDR3aa: CASSLTGSKPQYF; CDR3nt: TGTGCCAGCAGCTTAACTGGAAGTAAGCCCCAGTACTTC; abundance: few; j_gene: TRBJ2-5; d_gene: .; v_gene: TRBV7-8; len: 13
CDR3aa: CASSQGGALTEAFF; CDR3nt: TGTGCCAGCAGCCAAGGGGGCGCATTGACTGAAGCTTTCTTT; abundance: many; j_gene: TRBJ1-1; d_gene: TRBD1; v_gene: TRBV7-9; len: 14
CDR3aa: CASSSTGSKNSPLHF; CDR3nt: TGTGCCAGCAGTTCGACAGGGTCGAAGAATTCACCCCTCCACTTT; abundance: .; j_gene: TRBJ1-6; d_gene: TRBD1; v_gene: TRBV28; len: 15
CDR3aa: CATSMGGGSYEQYF; CDR3nt: TGTGCCACCAGCATGGGTGGCGGGAGCTACGAGCAGTACTTC; abundance: many; j_gene: TRBJ2-7; d_gene: TRBD2; v_gene: TRBV15; len: 14
CDR3aa: CASGFQGEPDEKLFF; CDR3nt: TGCGCCAGCGGATTCCAGGGGGAACCGGATGAAAAACTGTTTTTT; abundance: .; j_gene: TRBJ1-4; d_gene: TRBD1; v_gene: TRBV5-1; len: 15
CDR3aa: CASSYSPGGPAASDTQYF; CDR3nt: TGTGCCAGCAGTTACTCCCCTGGGGGGCCAGCCGCATCAGATACGCAGTATTTT; abundance: .; j_gene: TRBJ2-3; d_gene: .; v_gene: TRBV2; len: 18
CDR3aa: CASSFAGFGYTF; CDR3nt: TGTGCCAGCAGTTTCGCCGGGTTCGGCTACACCTTC; abundance: many; j_gene: TRBJ1-2; d_gene: .; v_gene: TRBV28; len: 12
CDR3aa: CASSQTLAGAYNEQFF; CDR3nt: TGTGCCAGCAGCCAGACTTTGGCGGGGGCCTACAATGAGCAGTTCTTC; abundance: few; j_gene: TRBJ2-1; d_gene: TRBD2; v_gene: TRBV11-2; len: 16
CDR3aa: CASASDNSGNTIYF; CDR3nt: TGTGCTAGTGCCTCGGACAACTCTGGAAACACCATATATTTT; abundance: .; j_gene: TRBJ1-3; d_gene: .; v_gene: TRBV12-3/TRBV12-4; len: 14
CDR3aa: CASSSRDRVNTEAFF; CDR3nt: TGTGCCAGCAGCTCGAGGGACAGGGTGAACACTGAAGCTTTCTTT; abundance: many; j_gene: TRBJ1-1; d_gene: TRBD1; v_gene: TRBV7-9; len: 15
CDR3aa: CASSPQADTQYF; CDR3nt: TGTGCCAGCAGCCCTCAGGCGGATACGCAGTATTTT; abundance: many; j_gene: TRBJ2-3; d_gene: .; v_gene: TRBV5-8; len: 12
CDR3aa: CASSSTGRLAGGLFF; CDR3nt: TGTGCCAGCAGTTCCACAGGGAGGCTGGCCGGGGGGCTGTTTTTT; abundance: once; j_gene: TRBJ2-2; d_gene: .; v_gene: TRBV7-3; len: 15
CDR3aa: CASSASSGPRDEKLFF; CDR3nt: TGTGCCAGCAGCGCGTCGTCCGGGCCCAGGGATGAAAAACTGTTTTTT; abundance: many; j_gene: TRBJ1-4; d_gene: .; v_gene: TRBV7-9; len: 16
CDR3aa: CASSRLGHSYEQYF; CDR3nt: TGTGCCAGCAGCCGGCTCGGACACAGCTACGAGCAGTACTTC; abundance: .; j_gene: TRBJ2-7; d_gene: .; v_gene: TRBV7-3; len: 14
CDR3aa: CASRQTTVSYGYTF; CDR3nt: TGTGCCAGCAGACAGACTACGGTATCCTATGGCTACACCTTC; abundance: many; j_gene: TRBJ1-2; d_gene: .; v_gene: TRBV27; len: 14
CDR3aa: CASSPEAQTTEKLFF; CDR3nt: TGCGCCAGCAGCCCCGAGGCTCAAACGACTGAAAAACTGTTTTTT; abundance: few; j_gene: TRBJ1-4; d_gene: .; v_gene: TRBV5-1; len: 15
CDR3aa: CASSSPLPTITLNTEAFF; CDR3nt: TGTGCCAGCAGCTCCCCTCTCCCGACAATAACGCTGAACACTGAAGCTTTCTTT; abundance: many; j_gene: TRBJ1-1; d_gene: .; v_gene: TRBV7-9; len: 18
CDR3aa: CASRARRGRNTEAFF; CDR3nt: TGTGCCAGCAGGGCGCGACGGGGTAGGAACACTGAAGCTTTCTTT; abundance: many; j_gene: TRBJ1-1; d_gene: .; v_gene: TRBV14; len: 15
CDR3aa: CASSERQTLLNSPLHF; CDR3nt: TGTGCCAGCAGCGAGAGACAGACGCTATTGAATTCACCCCTCCACTTT; abundance: many; j_gene: TRBJ1-6; d_gene: .; v_gene: TRBV7-6; len: 16
CDR3aa: CASSQEGRAFF; CDR3nt: TGTGCCAGCAGCCAAGAGGGAAGAGCTTTCTTT; abundance: many; j_gene: TRBJ1-1; d_gene: .; v_gene: TRBV3-1; len: 11